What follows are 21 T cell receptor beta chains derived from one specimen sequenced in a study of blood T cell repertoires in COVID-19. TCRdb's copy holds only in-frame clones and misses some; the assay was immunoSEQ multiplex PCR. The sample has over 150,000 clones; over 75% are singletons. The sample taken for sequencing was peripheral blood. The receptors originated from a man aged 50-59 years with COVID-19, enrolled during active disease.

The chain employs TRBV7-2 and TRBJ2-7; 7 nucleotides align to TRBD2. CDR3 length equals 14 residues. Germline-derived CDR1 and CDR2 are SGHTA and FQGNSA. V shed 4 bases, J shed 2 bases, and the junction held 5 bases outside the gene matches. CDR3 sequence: CASSSRDYPYEQYF. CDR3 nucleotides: TGTGCCAGCAGCTCCCGGGACTATCCCTACGAGCAGTACTTC. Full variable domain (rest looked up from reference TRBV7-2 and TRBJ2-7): GAGVSQSPSNKVTEKGKDVELRCDPISGHTALYWYRQSLGQGLEFLIYFQGNSAPDKSGLPSDRFSAERTGGSVSTLTIQRTQQEDSAVYLCASSSRDYPYEQYFGPGTRLTVT.

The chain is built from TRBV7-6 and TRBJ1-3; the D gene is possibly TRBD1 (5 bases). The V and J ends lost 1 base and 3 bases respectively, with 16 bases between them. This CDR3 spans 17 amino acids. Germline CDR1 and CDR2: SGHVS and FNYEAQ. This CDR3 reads CASSLGGGTSVGNTIYF. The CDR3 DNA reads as TGTGCCAGCAGCTTAGGGGGGGGGACGTCGGTTGGAAACACCATATATTTT.

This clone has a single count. The CDR3, as DNA: TGTGCCAGCAGCTGGGAGCAGGGGGGCTACACCTTC. Translating gives CASSWEQGGYTF. The chain combines TRBV11-2 with TRBJ1-2, with D possibly matching TRBD1 (6 bases). Trimming pared 4 bases from V and 8 bases from J, leaving 11 bases between. CDR3 length equals 12 residues. Germline V lookup: CDR1 SGHAT, CDR2 FQNNGV.

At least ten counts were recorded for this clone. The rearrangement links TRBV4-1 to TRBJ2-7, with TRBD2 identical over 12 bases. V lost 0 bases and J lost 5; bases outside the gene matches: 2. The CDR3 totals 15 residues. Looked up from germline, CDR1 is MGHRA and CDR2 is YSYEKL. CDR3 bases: TGCGCCAGCAGCCAAGATAGACTAGCGGGAGACGAGCAGTACTTC. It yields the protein CASSQDRLAGDEQYF.

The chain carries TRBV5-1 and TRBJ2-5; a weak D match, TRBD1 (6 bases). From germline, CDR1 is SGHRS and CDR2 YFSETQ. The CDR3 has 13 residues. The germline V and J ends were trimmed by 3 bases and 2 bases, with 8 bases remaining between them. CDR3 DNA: TGCGCCAGCAGCTACGGGACACAAGAGACCCAGTACTTC. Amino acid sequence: CASSYGTQETQYF.

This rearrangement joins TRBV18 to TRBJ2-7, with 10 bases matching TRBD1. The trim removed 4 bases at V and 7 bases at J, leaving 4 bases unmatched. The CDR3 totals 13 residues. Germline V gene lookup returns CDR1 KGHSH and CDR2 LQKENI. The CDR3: CASSLDRGREQYF. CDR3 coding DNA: TGTGCCAGCTCACTAGACAGGGGGCGGGAGCAGTACTTC.

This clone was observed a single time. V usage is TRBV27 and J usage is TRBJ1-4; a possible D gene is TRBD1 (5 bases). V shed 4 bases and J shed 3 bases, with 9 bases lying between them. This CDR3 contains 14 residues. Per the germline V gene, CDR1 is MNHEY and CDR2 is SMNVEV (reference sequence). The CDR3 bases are TGTGCCAGCAGTTCGGGGGATTCTAATGAAAAACTGTTTTTT. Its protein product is CASSSGDSNEKLFF. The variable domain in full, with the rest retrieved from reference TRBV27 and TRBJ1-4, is EAQVTQNPRYLITVTGKKLTVTCSQNMNHEYMSWYRQDPGLGLRQIYYSMNVEVTDKGDVPEGYKVSRKEKRNFPLILESPSPNQTSLYFCASSSGDSNEKLFFGSGTQLSVL.

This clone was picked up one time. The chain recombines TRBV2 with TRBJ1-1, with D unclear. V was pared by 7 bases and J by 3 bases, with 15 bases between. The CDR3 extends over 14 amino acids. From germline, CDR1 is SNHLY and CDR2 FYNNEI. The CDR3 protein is CASMFRGPDTEAFF. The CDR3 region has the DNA TGTGCCAGCATGTTTCGGGGTCCTGACACTGAAGCTTTCTTT.

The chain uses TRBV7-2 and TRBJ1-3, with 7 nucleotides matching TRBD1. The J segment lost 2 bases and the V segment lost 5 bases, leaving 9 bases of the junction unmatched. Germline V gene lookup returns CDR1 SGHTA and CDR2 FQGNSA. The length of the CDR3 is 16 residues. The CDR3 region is CASSQETGTAGNTIYF. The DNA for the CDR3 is TGTGCCAGCAGCCAAGAGACAGGGACTGCTGGAAACACCATATATTTT.

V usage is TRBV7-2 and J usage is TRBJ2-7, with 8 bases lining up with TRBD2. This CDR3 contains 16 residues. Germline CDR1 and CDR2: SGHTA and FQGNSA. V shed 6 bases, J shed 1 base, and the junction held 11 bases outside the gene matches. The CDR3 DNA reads TGTGCCAGCAGGTCGGGGGGGGCAGGAGGGTCCTACGAGCAGTACTTC. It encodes CASRSGGAGGSYEQYF.

The CDR3: CASSLSWPVNTYEQYF. The CDR3 DNA reads TGTGCCAGCAGTTTATCGTGGCCAGTAAATACCTACGAGCAGTACTTC. This chain links TRBV27 with TRBJ2-7; D uncertain. V lost 0 bases, J lost 2 bases, and 14 bases lay in between. The CDR3 spans 16 residues. The V gene's germline CDR1 is MNHEY and CDR2 SMNVEV (reference sequence).

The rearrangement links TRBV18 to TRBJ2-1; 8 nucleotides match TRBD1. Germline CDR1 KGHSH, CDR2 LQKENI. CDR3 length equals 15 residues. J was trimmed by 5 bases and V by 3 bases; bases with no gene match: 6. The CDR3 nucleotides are TGTGCCAGCTCACCCGGACAGGGACTCCACAATGAGCAGTTCTTC. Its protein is CASSPGQGLHNEQFF.

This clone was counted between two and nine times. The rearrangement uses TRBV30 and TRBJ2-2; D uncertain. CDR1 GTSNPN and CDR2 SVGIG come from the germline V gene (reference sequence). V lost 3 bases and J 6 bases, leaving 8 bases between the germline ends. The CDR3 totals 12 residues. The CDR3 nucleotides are TGTGCCTGGAGCGCTACTCCCGGGGAGCTGTTTTTT. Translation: CAWSATPGELFF.

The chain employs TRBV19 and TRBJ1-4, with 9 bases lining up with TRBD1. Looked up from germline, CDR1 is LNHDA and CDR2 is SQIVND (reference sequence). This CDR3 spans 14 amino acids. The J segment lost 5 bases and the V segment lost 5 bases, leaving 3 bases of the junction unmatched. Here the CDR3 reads CASSGTGQNEKLFF. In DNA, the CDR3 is TGTGCCAGTAGTGGGACAGGGCAGAATGAAAAACTGTTTTTT.

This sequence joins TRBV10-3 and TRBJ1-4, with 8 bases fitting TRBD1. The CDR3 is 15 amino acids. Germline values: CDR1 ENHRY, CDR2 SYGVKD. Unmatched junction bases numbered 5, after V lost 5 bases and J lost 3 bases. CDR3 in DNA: TGTGCCATCAGTATGACAGGGGTTGCTAATGAAAAACTGTTTTTT. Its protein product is CAISMTGVANEKLFF.

The CDR3 loop reads CASSLDPSGRYDEQYF. CDR3 DNA sequence: TGCGCCAGCAGCTTGGATCCTAGCGGGAGGTATGACGAGCAGTACTTC. This sequence joins TRBV5-1 and TRBJ2-7, with TRBD2 matching over 11 bases. Looked up from germline, CDR1 is SGHRS and CDR2 is YFSETQ. CDR3 size: 16 residues. J gave up 5 bases and V 0 bases, and 7 bases lay outside the gene matches.

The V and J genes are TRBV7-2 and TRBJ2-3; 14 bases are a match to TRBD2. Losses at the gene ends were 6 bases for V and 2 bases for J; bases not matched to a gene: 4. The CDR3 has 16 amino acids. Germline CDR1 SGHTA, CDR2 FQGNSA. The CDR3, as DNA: TGTGCCAGCAGGACTAGCGGGGGGGATTACACAGATACGCAGTATTTT. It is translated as CASRTSGGDYTDTQYF.

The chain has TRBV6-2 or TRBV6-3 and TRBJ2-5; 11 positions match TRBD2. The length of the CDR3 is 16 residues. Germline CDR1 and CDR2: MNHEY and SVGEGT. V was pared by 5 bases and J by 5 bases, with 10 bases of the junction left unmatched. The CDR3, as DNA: TGTGCCAGCAGTCCGAGGACTAGCGGGCCCTATGAGACCCAGTACTTC. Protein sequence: CASSPRTSGPYETQYF.

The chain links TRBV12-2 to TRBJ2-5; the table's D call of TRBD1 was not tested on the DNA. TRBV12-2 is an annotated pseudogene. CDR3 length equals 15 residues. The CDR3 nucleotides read TGTGCAAGTCGCTTTTTTCGACAGGTCCAAGAGACCCAGTACTTC. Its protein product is CASRFFRQVQETQYF.

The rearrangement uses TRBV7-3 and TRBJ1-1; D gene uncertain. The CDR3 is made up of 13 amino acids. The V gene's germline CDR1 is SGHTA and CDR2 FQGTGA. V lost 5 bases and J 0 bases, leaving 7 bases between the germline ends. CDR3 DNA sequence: TGTGCCAGCAGCCTAGAAATGAACACTGAAGCTTTCTTT. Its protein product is CASSLEMNTEAFF. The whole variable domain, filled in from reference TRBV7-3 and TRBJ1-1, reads GAGVSQTPSNKVTEKGKYVELRCDPISGHTALYWYRQSLGQGPEFLIYFQGTGAADDSGLPNDRFFAVRPEGSVSTLKIQRTERGDSAVYLCASSLEMNTEAFFGQGTRLTVV.

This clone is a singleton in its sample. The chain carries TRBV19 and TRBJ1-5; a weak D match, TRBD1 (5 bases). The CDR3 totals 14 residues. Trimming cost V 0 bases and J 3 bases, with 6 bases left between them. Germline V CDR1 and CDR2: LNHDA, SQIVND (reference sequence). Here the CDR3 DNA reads TGTGCCAGTAGTATAGACAGGGTCAATCAGCCCCAGCATTTT. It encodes CASSIDRVNQPQHF. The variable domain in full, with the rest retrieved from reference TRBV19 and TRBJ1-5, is DGGITQSPKYLFRKEGQNVTLSCEQNLNHDAMYWYRQDPGQGLRLIYYSQIVNDFQKGDIAEGYSVSREKKESFPLTVTSAQKNPTAFYLCASSIDRVNQPQHFGDGTRLSIL.